Listed below are T cell receptor beta chains from one sample, sequenced in a study of identical twins. TCRdb fed the 5' RACE reads into MiXCR, producing one record per CDR3 protein. The sample consists of some 240,000 distinct CDR3 sequences, 10% of them appearing once. The sample consisted of memory T cells sorted from blood. Source of these receptors: a man between 50 and 59 years old in good health. Each CDR3 is given with its conserved first and last residue. The order of the fields is J gene, D gene, clone size, V gene, CDR3 DNA, CDR3 protein. D genes are given only for firm matches. Clone size is given for some rows only: seen once, a few or many times, or a class if the clone is expanded.

J: TRBJ1-5
D: -
size: few
V: TRBV5-1
DNA: TGCGCCAGCAGCCGTATACCGGGGGGAGGTCAGCCCCAGCATTTT
CDR3: CASSRIPGGGQPQHF

J: TRBJ2-2
D: TRBD2
size: many
V: TRBV28
DNA: TGTGCCAGCAGCCGGGGGGGGCAAGGCACCGGGGAGCTGTTTTTT
CDR3: CASSRGGQGTGELFF

J: TRBJ2-5
D: -
size: few
V: TRBV4-1
DNA: TGCGCCAGCAGCCAACCCAGGGGTTGGGAGACCCAGTACTTC
CDR3: CASSQPRGWETQYF

J: TRBJ2-5
D: TRBD2
size: many
V: TRBV5-6
DNA: TGTGCCAGCAGCGCCTATCTAGCGGAACTCCAAGAGACCCAGTACTTC
CDR3: CASSAYLAELQETQYF

J: TRBJ2-7
D: -
size: -
V: TRBV7-2
DNA: TGTGCCAGCAGCTTAGCTAGGGAAGCATACGAGCAGTACTTC
CDR3: CASSLAREAYEQYF

J: TRBJ2-1
D: -
size: many
V: TRBV5-4
DNA: TGTGCCAGCAGCTTGTGGGTGGATGGCAGGAGCAATGAGCAGTTCTTC
CDR3: CASSLWVDGRSNEQFF

J: TRBJ1-2
D: -
size: -
V: TRBV20-1
DNA: TGCAGTGCTATGGACCCAGTGGACTATGGCTACACCTTC
CDR3: CSAMDPVDYGYTF

J: TRBJ2-7
D: -
size: many
V: TRBV20-1
DNA: TGCAGTGCTTTACGACAGACTTACTACGAGCAGTACTTC
CDR3: CSALRQTYYEQYF

J: TRBJ1-4
D: -
size: many
V: TRBV7-9
DNA: TGTGCCAGCAGCGAGTGGACGGTTGAAAAACTGTTTTTT
CDR3: CASSEWTVEKLFF

J: TRBJ1-2
D: -
size: few
V: TRBV28
DNA: TGTGCCAGCAGTTCCGGACAGTGGGGCTACACCTTC
CDR3: CASSSGQWGYTF

J: TRBJ1-1
D: TRBD1
size: many
V: TRBV12-3/TRBV12-4
DNA: TGTGCCAGCAGTTTAGGAATCCAGGGGGGCACTGAAGCTTTCTTT
CDR3: CASSLGIQGGTEAFF

J: TRBJ2-5
D: -
size: many
V: TRBV11-1
DNA: TGTGCCAGCAGACGAGACAATGCGGCGGTAAAGACCCAGTACTTC
CDR3: CASRRDNAAVKTQYF

J: TRBJ2-1
D: TRBD2
size: many
V: TRBV6-2/TRBV6-3
DNA: TGTGCCAGCAGTTACGGACTGGGTAGCGGGAGTTCGTACAATGAGCAGTTCTTC
CDR3: CASSYGLGSGSSYNEQFF

J: TRBJ1-1
D: -
size: few
V: TRBV5-4
DNA: TGTGCCAGCAGCTTGGTCGTTAGCTTTTCGCGGGGTATGGGCACTGAAGCTTTCTTT
CDR3: CASSLVVSFSRGMGTEAFF

J: TRBJ2-5
D: TRBD1
size: many
V: TRBV4-2
DNA: TGTGCCAGCAGCCACGTGTTAACAGGGGGCATCGAGACCCAGTACTTC
CDR3: CASSHVLTGGIETQYF

J: TRBJ2-1
D: -
size: -
V: TRBV7-2
DNA: TGTGCCAGCAGCTTACGGGTCGGCCTGGGGAATGAGCAGTTCTTC
CDR3: CASSLRVGLGNEQFF

J: TRBJ2-3
D: -
size: many
V: TRBV4-2
DNA: TGTGCCAGCAGCCAAGATTGGCAGGGCCCAGATACGCAGTATTTT
CDR3: CASSQDWQGPDTQYF

J: TRBJ2-3
D: -
size: -
V: TRBV4-3
DNA: TGCGCCAGCAGCCAAGACACGGAAGGGACGCAGTATTTT
CDR3: CASSQDTEGTQYF

J: TRBJ1-1
D: TRBD1
size: few
V: TRBV20-1
DNA: TGCAGTGCAAAGATACCGGGACAGGGAATGTCAGCTTTCTTT
CDR3: CSAKIPGQGMSAFF

J: TRBJ1-2
D: -
size: -
V: TRBV11-3
DNA: TGTGCCAGCAGCTTATTTAGGGACTATGGCTACACCTTC
CDR3: CASSLFRDYGYTF

J: TRBJ2-7
D: -
size: few
V: TRBV20-1
DNA: TGCAGTGCTGGGGTCAGGGCCTCCTACGAGCAGTACTTC
CDR3: CSAGVRASYEQYF

J: TRBJ2-4
D: -
size: many
V: TRBV11-1
DNA: TGTGCCAGCAGCTCGACCGACAGGCCCCCCATAGCCAAAAACATTCAGTACTTC
CDR3: CASSSTDRPPIAKNIQYF

J: TRBJ2-7
D: TRBD1
size: many
V: TRBV29-1
DNA: TGCAGCGTTGAAGCGACCGGGACAGGTACCTACGAGCAGTACTTC
CDR3: CSVEATGTGTYEQYF

J: TRBJ2-3
D: -
size: -
V: TRBV7-2
DNA: TGTGCCAGCAGCTTGGACAGCGCGGGGTCCACAGATACGCAGTATTTT
CDR3: CASSLDSAGSTDTQYF

J: TRBJ1-6
D: -
size: few
V: TRBV2
DNA: TGTGCCAGCACTGACAGGAGCTCCTATAATTCACCCCTCCACTTT
CDR3: CASTDRSSYNSPLHF

J: TRBJ2-7
D: -
size: few
V: TRBV12-3/TRBV12-4
DNA: TGTGCCAGCACAAACACCGGGACGATACTCACTTACGAGCAGTACTTC
CDR3: CASTNTGTILTYEQYF

J: TRBJ2-3
D: -
size: few
V: TRBV11-2
DNA: TGTGCCAGCAGCTCAACATACCGGGGTTTTACGCAGTATTTT
CDR3: CASSSTYRGFTQYF

J: TRBJ2-3
D: -
size: many
V: TRBV4-2
DNA: TGTGCCAGCAGCCAAAGTCAAAGAACAGATACGCAGTATTTT
CDR3: CASSQSQRTDTQYF

J: TRBJ2-5
D: -
size: -
V: TRBV7-2
DNA: TGTGCCAGCAGCTTCACAGGAACCCAAGAGACCCAGTACTTC
CDR3: CASSFTGTQETQYF

J: TRBJ2-1
D: TRBD2
size: -
V: TRBV20-1
DNA: TGCAGTGCTAGGGTCCGACTGGGGACTAGCGCGGCCTCCTACAATGAGCAGTTCTTC
CDR3: CSARVRLGTSAASYNEQFF

J: TRBJ2-3
D: TRBD2
size: many
V: TRBV6-1
DNA: TGTGCCAGCAGCCCACCCGGACTAGCGGCACCAGATACGCAGTATTTT
CDR3: CASSPPGLAAPDTQYF

J: TRBJ1-2
D: -
size: few
V: TRBV10-3
DNA: TGTGCCGCAAACGGGCCAGAAAACTATGGCTACACCTTC
CDR3: CAANGPENYGYTF

J: TRBJ2-5
D: TRBD2
size: few
V: TRBV18
DNA: TGTGCCAGCTCACCTCGGACTAGCGGGAGTCTCGAGACCCAGTACTTC
CDR3: CASSPRTSGSLETQYF

J: TRBJ2-5
D: TRBD1
size: -
V: TRBV7-9
DNA: TGTGCCAGCAGCACTGAGGGGGCTCGAGAGACCCAGTACTTC
CDR3: CASSTEGARETQYF

J: TRBJ2-1
D: TRBD2
size: few
V: TRBV15
DNA: TGTGCCACCAGCAGAGAACTAGCGGGTTACAATGAGCAGTTCTTC
CDR3: CATSRELAGYNEQFF

J: TRBJ2-7
D: -
size: -
V: TRBV28
DNA: TGTGCCAGCAGTCCCGGAGGTTCGACGGACTACGAGCAGTACTTC
CDR3: CASSPGGSTDYEQYF

J: TRBJ1-3
D: TRBD1
size: many
V: TRBV4-2
DNA: TGTGCCAGCAGCCAAGATCAAGGGGGACCCTTCGTCTCCGGCAGGGGGGGTGGAAACACCATATATTTT
CDR3: CASSQDQGGPFVSGRGGGNTIYF

J: TRBJ2-5
D: -
size: many
V: TRBV5-1
DNA: TGCGCCAGCAGCTTGACAGGGATGGTTTCAGAGACCCAGTACTTC
CDR3: CASSLTGMVSETQYF

J: TRBJ2-3
D: -
size: many
V: TRBV7-2
DNA: TGTGCCAGCAGCTTCCGGACTACCACGGGTACGCAGTATTTT
CDR3: CASSFRTTTGTQYF

J: TRBJ1-1
D: -
size: -
V: TRBV6-1
DNA: TGTGCCAGCAGACCCGGACAGCATCTGATGAACACTGAAGCTTTCTTT
CDR3: CASRPGQHLMNTEAFF

J: TRBJ1-6
D: TRBD1
size: many
V: TRBV12-3/TRBV12-4
DNA: TGTGCCAGCAGTTTGACAGGGGGCGGAAATTCACCCCTCCACTTT
CDR3: CASSLTGGGNSPLHF

J: TRBJ2-2
D: TRBD1
size: many
V: TRBV7-9
DNA: TGTGCCAGCAGCTCACAGGGGACCGCGAACACCGGGGAGCTGTTTTTT
CDR3: CASSSQGTANTGELFF

J: TRBJ2-5
D: TRBD2
size: -
V: TRBV9
DNA: TGTGCCAGCAGCGCCACCGGGACTACAAAAGAGACCCAGTACTTC
CDR3: CASSATGTTKETQYF

J: TRBJ1-1
D: -
size: many
V: TRBV29-1
DNA: TGCAGCGTTTCCGCCTTCCGGGACCGTCGACCTGAAGCTTTCTTT
CDR3: CSVSAFRDRRPEAFF

J: TRBJ1-5
D: -
size: -
V: TRBV29-1
DNA: TGCAGCGTTGAGGGACTACTACGCACAGATACGCAGCATTTT
CDR3: CSVEGLLRTDTQHF

J: TRBJ2-4
D: TRBD2
size: -
V: TRBV20-1
DNA: TGCAGTGCTAATAATCGGGGGGGGATTAAAAACATTCAGTACTTC
CDR3: CSANNRGGIKNIQYF

J: TRBJ1-1
D: -
size: few
V: TRBV12-3/TRBV12-4
DNA: TGTGCCAGCAGTCCCTCAGAAGGGAACACTGAAGCTTTCTTT
CDR3: CASSPSEGNTEAFF

J: TRBJ1-3
D: TRBD1
size: few
V: TRBV7-6
DNA: TGTGCCAGCAGCTTAGCGGACAGGGCAGGAAACACCATATATTTT
CDR3: CASSLADRAGNTIYF

J: TRBJ2-1
D: -
size: many
V: TRBV5-1
DNA: TGCGCCAGCAGCTTGGCGGGGCAGGCGTACAATGAGCAGTTCTTC
CDR3: CASSLAGQAYNEQFF

J: TRBJ1-4
D: TRBD1
size: -
V: TRBV27
DNA: TGTGCCAGCAAACCCTGGACAGGAAAAGGGGAAAAACTGTTTTTT
CDR3: CASKPWTGKGEKLFF

J: TRBJ1-1
D: TRBD1
size: -
V: TRBV6-2/TRBV6-3
DNA: TGTGCCAGCAGAAACACAGGGGTTTGGGCTGAAGCTTTCTTT
CDR3: CASRNTGVWAEAFF

J: TRBJ2-7
D: TRBD2
size: -
V: TRBV29-1
DNA: TGCAGCGTTGGACTCCTCACTAGCGGCCTCTCCTACGAGCAGTACTTC
CDR3: CSVGLLTSGLSYEQYF

J: TRBJ1-2
D: -
size: many
V: TRBV7-2
DNA: TGTGCCAGCAGCCCGCCGGGACGCCCCTACACCTTC
CDR3: CASSPPGRPYTF

J: TRBJ2-3
D: TRBD2
size: many
V: TRBV5-6
DNA: TGTGCCAGCAGCTCTGCGGGGGGCATAGATACGCAGTATTTT
CDR3: CASSSAGGIDTQYF

J: TRBJ2-7
D: TRBD2
size: many
V: TRBV10-2
DNA: TGCGCCAGCAGTGAGTCAAGCGGGGGGGCCAAAGAGCAGTACTTC
CDR3: CASSESSGGAKEQYF